This T cell receptor (beta chain) was documented in a study of blood T cell repertoires in COVID-19. The length of the CDR3 is 13 residues. V gave up 6 bases and J gave up 4 bases, with 9 bases separating them. Under the authors' procedure: From reference gene primer amplification, estimates of nucleated cell counts were derived. Sequencing used immunoSEQ multiplex PCR; TCRdb keeps in-frame clones, though not all of them. The V and J calls and clone size are taken from that table; D and trimming were inferred from the DNA. Altogether a few hundred thousand clones are present, 88% being singletons, with the ten largest covering 1.2%. This clone has only one observation.

Sequencing used PBMCs or T cells enriched from blood (not recorded which). The V call is TRBV12-3 or TRBV12-4, the J call TRBJ2-2; D may be TRBD1 (6 bases). The receptor was isolated from a woman younger than 35 who had recovered from COVID-19. CDR3 nucleotides: TGTGCCAGCAGCCCGGACAGCACCGGGGAGCTGTTTTTT. Its translation: CASSPDSTGELFF.